This TCR beta chain is drawn from a study of T cells in Graves' hyperthyroidism and ophthalmopathy. Findings of the study overall: The model foresaw ophthalmopathy a median around 6 months prior to onset.

For the diagnoses, clinical symptoms, serum thyroxine and TRAb, thyroid ultrasound and orbital computed tomography were used. Isolation of PBMCs was performed on 8.5 to 10 ml fresh peripheral blood. This clonotype was observed at least ten times. Its antigen is not known. It was RNA transcripts that yielded the amplified TCR beta CDR3 regions. Using the HTBI primer set, a first-round RT-PCR was run on the TCR CDR3. TCRdb used MiXCR to reprocess the multiplex PCR reads, holding one entry per CDR3 protein. The table records a few hundred thousand distinct CDR3 sequences, about 14% of them present only once. The clonotype originates from a woman aged 40-49 years with Graves' hyperthyroidism. The source material was blood.

CDR3 nucleotides: TGTGCCAGCAGTTTAGGACTAGAGCAGTTCTTC. As protein: CASSLGLEQFF. J is TRBJ2-1 and V is TRBV12-3 or TRBV12-4; TRBD2 is a possible D gene (5 bases). V was trimmed by 1 base and J by 10 bases, leaving 5 bases between them. This CDR3 comprises 11 residues.